This entry lists 4 T cell receptor beta chains sequenced from one sample in a study of CD8 T cells in Susac syndrome. Random-hexamer reverse transcription was applied to roughly 0.5 to 1 ug RNA. TCRdb called the immunoSEQ multiplex PCR reads again in MiXCR, with one record for every CDR3 protein. The table records a few hundred thousand distinct CDR3 sequences, 80% to 95% of them present only once. The sample was CD8+ T cells from PBMCs. These TCRs come from a human donor with multiple sclerosis.

This chain uses TRBV4-2 with TRBJ1-2; tentatively, D is TRBD1 (5 bases). In germline, CDR1 is LGHNA, CDR2 YNFKEQ. Trimming took 0 bases from V and 4 from J, leaving 18 bases between them. This CDR3 region has 17 residues. CDR3 DNA sequence: TGTGCCAGCAGCCAAGATGCCAGGGAAGTAGTCGGCTATGGCTACACCTTC. Translating gives CASSQDAREVVGYGYTF.

The J gene is TRBJ2-3, the V gene TRBV5-6, with D perhaps matching TRBD2 (6 bases). In germline, CDR1 is SGHDT, CDR2 YYEEEE. The CDR3 runs 13 residues. V was pared by 4 bases and J by 7 bases, with 13 bases between. CDR3 in amino acids: CASSVGGVNTQYF. The DNA of the CDR3 is TGTGCCAGCAGCGTCGGAGGGGTCAATACGCAGTATTTT.

This rearrangement joins TRBV5-6 to TRBJ1-1; a weak D match, TRBD1 (5 bases). The length of the CDR3 is 14 residues. Germline CDR1 SGHDT, CDR2 YYEEEE. V shed 2 bases and J shed 4 bases, with 12 bases lying between them. DNA for the CDR3: TGTGCCAGCAGCTTTTCGGGACTAGCCACTGAAGCTTTCTTT. As protein: CASSFSGLATEAFF.

The rearrangement links TRBV29-1 to TRBJ1-4; no firm D call. CDR3 length: 11 residues. V was cut by 4 bases and J by 8 bases, with 8 bases left in between. Germline-derived CDR1 and CDR2 are SQVTM and ANQGSEA. The CDR3 nucleotides are TGCAGCGTTGGGGTGCCGGAAAAACTGTTTTTT. Translation: CSVGVPEKLFF.